This T cell receptor beta chain emerged from a study of PD-L1 blockade in urothelial cancer (dated by TCRdb to the late 2010s). Background on the whole study: All patients started therapy around 2014 and received atezolizumab 1,200 mg intravenously every 3 weeks. Somatic, immune and clinical correlates of response to PD-L1 blockade with atezolizumab in urothelial cancer were the focus of an exploratory multi-omic analysis. Nine patients achieved durable clinical benefit and roughly 20 did not. About 90% of the 29 patients were males with bladder-origin urothelial cancer, and about 60% of the 29 reported a prior smoking history. Pretreatment tumor samples and matched peripheral blood, collected serially before and after atezolizumab treatment, underwent TCR sequencing. Blood samples were analyzed at two time points: 3 weeks after treatment start (second dose) and 6 weeks after treatment start. In the same patients who had TCR sequencing, pretreatment tumors also underwent whole exome sequencing and RNA sequencing. Pretreatment blood TCR-seq was available for around 29 patients, at least one posttreatment blood collection was obtained for roughly 25 patients, and tumor TCR-seq was available for roughly 25 patients. Patients had an ECOG performance status of 0 or 1 and had received between 0 and 3 prior chemotherapy regimens. Durable clinical benefit was defined as progression-free survival longer than 6 months, and TCR features were also tested against progression-free and overall survival. Blood samples yielded a median of around 140,000 T cells and more than 80,000 unique TCRs, with median clonality 0.080. Broad study findings and their caveats: Small sample size (n of about 30) and many exploratory analyses mean the results are intended to be hypothesis-generating. Greater expansion of tumor-associated TCR clones in peripheral blood 3 weeks after the start of treatment was observed in patients with durable benefit (n of about 21, p = 0.022). A pretreatment peripheral blood TCR clonality below the median was linked to improved progression-free and overall survival.

This clone was recorded a few times. Its antigen is currently not known. No much larger clonotype is one base removed from it; base qualities were not supplied. The time point label, read with the paper, signifies: peripheral blood 6 weeks after treatment start. The cohort included 25 to 30 patients with locally advanced or metastatic urothelial carcinoma who were treated at Memorial Sloan Kettering on a trial protocol. Peripheral blood mononuclear cells were collected pretreatment and during treatment, at between 1 and 8 total time points per patient. The Qiagen DNeasy Blood extraction kit was used to purify genomic DNA from total PBMCs and tumor samples. PBMCs were collected pretreatment and during treatment, and were isolated and stored as previously described. Spanning cysteine to phenylalanine, the CDR3 consists of 15 amino acids. This entry keeps only the CDR3 DNA: 45 bases, framed from base 1. The V and J ends are trimmed by 4 bases and 5 bases, leaving 15 bases between them. As encoded in the germline V gene, CDR1 is MNHNS while CDR2 is SASEGT.

To estimate absolute template abundance from read counts, synthetic TCR analog templates were spiked into each PCR. The immunoSEQ assay used bias-controlled V and J gene primers to amplify TCRbeta CDR3 regions from genomic DNA. Rearranged TCRbeta segments were sequenced at approximately 20X coverage. Concerning the study's data processing: Clustering was used to correct sequencing errors, and CDR3s were annotated against IMGT to assign V, D and J genes. Downstream analyses used only productive TCRbeta rearrangements and left out out-of-frame or stop-codon sequences. To compute clonality, Shannon entropy was normalized by the log of the number of unique productive sequences and then subtracted from one. Clones differing between time points or between blood and tumor were identified by Fisher's exact test with Benjamini-Hochberg correction at adjusted p below 0.01. TCRdb took this table from immuneACCESS and kept in-frame rearrangements with V and J called. Such tables lack part of the clones; where checked against another copy, unresolved V genes explain under half of the gap, and the rest is unexplained. V and J calls and clone size follow that table, whereas D and trimming were derived from the DNA. In this sample the table shows around 41,000 clones, around 82% of which occur a single time. The ten biggest clones cover more than 13% of the sample.

This sequence originates from a man between 60 and 75 years old with urothelial cancer. The sample in question was PBMCs, obtained around atezolizumab (anti-PD-L1) treatment. In this chain, TRBV6-1 is recombined with TRBJ1-5; the D segment could be TRBD1, given 5 matching bases. The encoded CDR3 is CASSADTLGDQPQHF. The nucleotide sequence is TGTGCCAGCAGTGCGGACACCCTCGGCGATCAGCCCCAGCATTTT.